This TCR beta chain was sequenced for a study of OX40 agonist ivuxolimab in advanced cancers. Overall study context: People in dose escalation had one of these cancers: hepatocellular carcinoma, melanoma, renal cell or head and neck cancer.

Study-wide points: The study did not work out the antigen specificity of the expanded peripheral T cells.

Produced via immunoSEQ multiplex PCR; TCRdb's table is partial and in-frame only. Among approximately 82,000 clones listed, 94% were seen once. This CDR3 is built from 18 residues. The V gene end was trimmed by 4 bases and the J gene end by 2 bases; junction bases not matched to a gene: 15. Germline values: CDR1 MGHRA, CDR2 YSYEKL. Worth noting for this clone: Its antigen is undetermined.

Peripheral blood came from all dose cohorts at three timepoints. Material: CD4+ or CD8+ T cells sorted from blood, obtained in a trial of the OX40 agonist ivuxolimab. The chain recombines TRBV4-1 with TRBJ2-7, with 9 positions matching TRBD2. The clonotype comes from an adult with an advanced solid tumor such as melanoma, head and neck, liver or kidney cancer. The CDR3 DNA follows: TGCGCCAGCAGCCGAACCGCCGATAGCGGGGGAGGAACCTACGAGCAGTACTTC. It yields the protein CASSRTADSGGGTYEQYF.